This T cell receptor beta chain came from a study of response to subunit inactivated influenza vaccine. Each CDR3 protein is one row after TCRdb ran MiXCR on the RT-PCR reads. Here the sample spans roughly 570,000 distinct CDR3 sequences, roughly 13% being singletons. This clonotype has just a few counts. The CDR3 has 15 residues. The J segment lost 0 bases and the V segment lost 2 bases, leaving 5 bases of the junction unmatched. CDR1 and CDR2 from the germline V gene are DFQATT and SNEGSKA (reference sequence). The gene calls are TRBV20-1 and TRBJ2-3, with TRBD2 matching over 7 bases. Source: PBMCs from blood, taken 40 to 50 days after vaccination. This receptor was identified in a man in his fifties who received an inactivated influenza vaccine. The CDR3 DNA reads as TGCAGTGCTAGATACGCGCGGGGGAGCACAGATACGCAGTATTTT. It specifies CSARYARGSTDTQYF.